This T cell receptor beta chain was documented in a study of T cell responses to AZD1222 COVID-19 vaccine. The germline V and J ends were trimmed by 1 base and 4 bases, with 13 bases remaining between them. Germline lookup yields CDR1 SGHTA and CDR2 FQGNSA. This CDR3 has 15 residues. As concerns this clone: As yet, its antigen is unknown.

Assay used: immunoSEQ multiplex PCR; TCRdb lists only in-frame clones, some missing. The profile shows roughly 110,000 clones, about 90% of them singletons. Study observations and caveats: Possibly, clonal diversity was underestimated; donors were largely white British and included more females.

This clonotype was obtained from an adult in good health. The sequenced sample was peripheral blood, obtained on day 0 of AZD1222 vaccination. This chain links TRBV7-2 with TRBJ2-5, with D possibly called TRBD1 or TRBD2 (6 bases each). The CDR3 reads CASSLGPGDTETQYF. The CDR3 DNA sequence: TGTGCCAGCAGCTTAGGCCCGGGGGACACAGAGACCCAGTACTTC.